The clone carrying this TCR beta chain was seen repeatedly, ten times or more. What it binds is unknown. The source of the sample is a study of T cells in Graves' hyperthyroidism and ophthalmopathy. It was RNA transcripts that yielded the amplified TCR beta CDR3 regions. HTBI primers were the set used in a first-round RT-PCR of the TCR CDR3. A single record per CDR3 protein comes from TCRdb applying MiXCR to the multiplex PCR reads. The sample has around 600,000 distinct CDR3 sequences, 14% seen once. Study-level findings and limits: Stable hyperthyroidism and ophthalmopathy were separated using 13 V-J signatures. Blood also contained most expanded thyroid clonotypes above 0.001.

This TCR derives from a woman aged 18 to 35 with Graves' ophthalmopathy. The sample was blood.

The chain's CDR3 is CASRDGRGDLHSPLHF. CDR3 in DNA: TGTGCCAGCAGAGATGGAAGGGGAGACTTGCATTCACCCCTCCACTTT. This chain links TRBV2 with TRBJ1-6; a possible D gene is TRBD1 (5 bases). Germline CDR1 reads SNHLY; CDR2 reads FYNNEI. CDR3 length: 16 residues. V was shortened by 6 bases and J by 8 bases, with 20 bases between the two germline ends.